Here is one T cell receptor (beta chain) with its context. What it binds is unknown. The data were taken from a study of T cell responses to AZD1222 COVID-19 vaccine. Points from the study as a whole: There were repertoire samples only from the period after the peak T cell response. Receipt of two AZD1222 doses was followed by a rise in Spike-specific TCR breadth and depth.

Assay used: immunoSEQ multiplex PCR; TCRdb lists only in-frame clones, some missing. The sample contains roughly 35,000 clones, about 84% of which appear only once. This CDR3 spans 13 amino acids. Germline-derived CDR1 and CDR2 are SGHRS and YFSETQ. The V end was cut by 2 bases, the J end by 4 bases, with 9 bases between. The sequence was obtained from an adult who received the AZD1222 COVID-19 vaccine. Here the sequenced sample was peripheral blood, taken 28 days after the second AZD1222 dose. The chain is built from TRBV5-1 and TRBJ1-2; D possibly corresponds to TRBD1 (5 bases). In DNA, the CDR3 is TGCGCCAGCAGCTTTGAAGGGGTCTATGGCTACACCTTC. It encodes CASSFEGVYGYTF.